Listed below are T cell receptor beta chains from one sample, sequenced in a study of OX40 agonist ivuxolimab in advanced cancers. Data came from immunoSEQ multiplex PCR; TCRdb stores just in-frame clones and leaves some out. Of 50,000 or so clones listed, around nine tenths were seen once; the top ten hold about 0.58%. The sample was CD4+ or CD8+ T cells sorted from blood, taken in a trial of the OX40 agonist ivuxolimab. These receptors all stem from an adult with an advanced solid tumor such as melanoma, head and neck, liver or kidney cancer. The CDR3 runs from the conserved cysteine through the conserved F or W. Each record gives: J gene, clone size, D gene, V gene, CDR3 protein, CDR3 DNA. The D gene is left open where the match is weak. Clone size is not always given. Where it is, it says once, few, many or a class for expanded clones.

>TRBJ2-3|.|TRBD1|TRBV7-3
CGHPPGGQGRADTQYF
TGTGGACACCCACCCGGCGGACAGGGGAGAGCAGATACGCAGTATTTT
>TRBJ2-7|.|.|TRBV19
CASSMGRGPYEQYF
TGTGCCAGTAGTATGGGACGGGGCCCCTACGAGCAGTACTTC
>TRBJ2-3|.|TRBD2|TRBV19
CASSSRLAGGASTDTQYF
TGTGCCAGTAGTAGCCGACTAGCGGGAGGGGCTAGCACAGATACGCAGTATTTT
>TRBJ1-5|.|TRBD1|TRBV28
CASGDRGGQPQHF
TGTGCCAGCGGGGACAGGGGAGGTCAGCCCCAGCATTTT
>TRBJ2-1|.|.|TRBV5-4
CASSLDSSYNEQFF
TGTGCCAGCAGCTTGGATAGCTCGTACAATGAGCAGTTCTTC
>TRBJ2-1|.|.|TRBV19
CASSYRQGLSYNEQFF
TGTGCCAGTAGTTACCGGCAGGGGCTGTCCTACAATGAGCAGTTCTTC
>TRBJ2-3|.|.|TRBV20-1
CSAKLVSTQYF
TGCAGTGCAAAACTAGTCAGTACGCAGTATTTT
>TRBJ2-5|.|.|TRBV28
CASRGRDKQETQYF
TGTGCCAGCAGGGGAAGGGACAAACAAGAGACCCAGTACTTC
>TRBJ2-3|.|.|TRBV7-8
CASSLEWGTDTQYF
TGTGCCAGCAGCTTAGAGTGGGGGACAGATACGCAGTATTTT
>TRBJ2-7|.|.|TRBV6-5
CAIGSSYEQYF
TGTGCCATCGGAAGCTCCTACGAGCAGTACTTC
>TRBJ2-5|.|.|TRBV4-1
CASSQGPGETQYF
TGCGCCAGCAGCCAAGGTCCGGGAGAGACCCAGTACTTC
>TRBJ1-3|.|.|TRBV4-1
CASSPIPLHLSGNTIYF
TGCGCCAGCAGCCCAATTCCTCTTCACCTGTCTGGAAACACCATATATTTT
>TRBJ2-3|few|.|TRBV6-1
CASRLAEEDTQYF
TGTGCCAGCAGACTAGCAGAGGAAGATACGCAGTATTTT
>TRBJ2-5|.|.|TRBV5-1
CASSLIGQGRGETQYF
TGCGCCAGCAGCTTGATCGGGCAGGGGAGGGGAGAGACCCAGTACTTC
>TRBJ2-3|.|TRBD2|TRBV6-5
CASSRASGRWDTQYF
TGTGCCAGCAGCCGAGCTAGCGGGAGATGGGATACGCAGTATTTT
>TRBJ2-5|.|.|TRBV9
CASSVGDLGETQYF
TGTGCCAGCAGCGTAGGAGACCTCGGGGAGACCCAGTACTTC
>TRBJ1-1|few|.|TRBV9
CASSEGPGVNTEAFF
TGTGCCAGCAGCGAGGGGCCCGGGGTGAACACTGAAGCTTTCTTT
>TRBJ2-7|.|TRBD2|TRBV5-1
CASSSGLAGPGSYEQYF
TGCGCCAGCAGCTCGGGACTAGCGGGGCCAGGCTCCTACGAGCAGTACTTC
>TRBJ1-5|.|.|TRBV10-2
CASSGPNNQPQHF
TGCGCCAGCAGTGGACCGAACAATCAGCCCCAGCATTTT
>TRBJ1-2|.|.|TRBV30
CAYGESAYTF
TGTGCCTACGGGGAATCTGCCTACACCTTC
>TRBJ2-1|.|TRBD2|TRBV4-2
CASSPVSAGDVEQFF
TGTGCCAGCAGCCCAGTTTCAGCGGGAGACGTTGAGCAGTTCTTC
>TRBJ2-5|once|.|TRBV7-7
CASSFGRGQETQYF
TGTGCTAGCAGCTTCGGGAGAGGCCAAGAGACCCAGTACTTC
>TRBJ1-1|.|.|TRBV12-5
CASGFPRGEIMNTEAFF
TGTGCTAGTGGTTTCCCCCGAGGAGAAATCATGAACACTGAAGCTTTCTTT
>TRBJ2-7|.|TRBD1|TRBV5-1
CASSPGTAAEQYF
TGCGCCAGCAGCCCGGGGACAGCCGCCGAGCAGTACTTC
>TRBJ2-5|.|TRBD2|TRBV5-1
CASSSLGLAGGRGTQYF
TGCGCCAGCAGCTCACTTGGACTAGCGGGAGGCCGCGGGACCCAGTACTTC
>TRBJ1-2|.|.|TRBV6-5
CASSRTANYGYTF
TGTGCCAGCAGTAGGACAGCTAACTATGGCTACACCTTC
>TRBJ2-3|.|.|TRBV7-9
CASRVGGSTDTQYF
TGTGCCAGCCGCGTGGGGGGTAGCACAGATACGCAGTATTTT
>TRBJ2-1|.|TRBD2|TRBV6-5
CASTLADEQFF
TGTGCCAGCACACTAGCGGACGAGCAGTTCTTC
>TRBJ2-7|.|.|TRBV2
CASMRQLTYEQYF
TGTGCCAGCATGAGGCAGCTTACCTACGAGCAGTACTTC
>TRBJ2-3|few|.|TRBV7-8
CASSYSRHKDTQYF
TGTGCCAGCAGCTACTCTAGGCATAAGGATACGCAGTATTTT
>TRBJ2-4|.|.|TRBV7-9
CASSHWGAGNIQYF
TGTGCCAGCAGCCATTGGGGGGCTGGGAACATTCAGTACTTC
>TRBJ1-2|.|.|TRBV28
CASSLVGIENANYGYTF
TGTGCCAGCAGTTTGGTCGGCATAGAGAACGCTAACTATGGCTACACCTTC
>TRBJ2-5|.|.|TRBV28
CASSPRRDTQETQYF
TGTGCCAGCAGCCCCCGCCGGGACACACAAGAGACCCAGTACTTC
>TRBJ2-1|.|TRBD2|TRBV7-3
CASSSGTSAEQFF
TGTGCCAGCAGCTCCGGGACTAGCGCTGAGCAGTTCTTC
>TRBJ2-7|.|TRBD1|TRBV28
CASRPTGGRGYF
TGTGCCAGCAGACCCACAGGGGGACGTGGGTACTTC
>TRBJ1-1|.|.|TRBV28
CASSAPTGKNTEAFF
TGTGCCAGCAGTGCCCCGACAGGCAAGAACACTGAAGCTTTCTTT